Each of the 2 T cell receptor beta chains below was sequenced from the same sample in a study of blood T cell repertoires in COVID-19. Assay used: immunoSEQ multiplex PCR; TCRdb lists only in-frame clones, some missing. The sample has approximately 190,000 clones, around 83% seen once. The sequenced material came from PBMCs or T cells enriched from blood (not recorded which). The receptors were gathered from a woman aged 40 to 50 in a cohort exposed to, infected with or recovered from COVID-19 (not recorded which).

V usage is TRBV30 and J usage is TRBJ2-7; a possible D gene is TRBD2 (6 bases). Per the germline V gene, CDR1 is GTSNPN and CDR2 is SVGIG (reference sequence). The V end lost 3 bases, the J end lost 3 bases, and 12 bases lay between the germline ends. The CDR3 is 13 amino acids. The DNA of the CDR3 is TGTGCCTGGAGGGGGGGACCGTACTACGAGCAGTACTTC. The encoded protein is CAWRGGPYYEQYF. The full variable domain, completed using reference TRBV30 and TRBJ2-7, is SQTIHQWPATLVQPVGSPLSLECTVEGTSNPNLYWYRQAAGRGLQLLFYSVGIGQISSEVPQNLSASRPQDRQFILSSKKLLLSDSGFYLCAWRGGPYYEQYFGPGTRLTVT.

V is TRBV10-1 and J is TRBJ2-7; maybe TRBD2 (5 bases). This CDR3 is built from 15 residues. Trimming took off 3 bases at V and 6 bases at J, with 18 bases between the two ends. Germline lookup yields CDR1 WNHNN and CDR2 SYGVQD (reference sequence). The CDR3 sequence: CASSEVPRRSIEQYF. CDR3 sequence (DNA): TGCGCCAGCAGTGAAGTACCTCGGAGGAGCATCGAGCAGTACTTC.